This TCR beta chain was captured in a study of T cells after yellow fever vaccination. The germline gives CDR1 KGHDR, CDR2 SFDVKD. V shed 4 bases and J 0 bases; nucleotides not matched to a gene: 4. The CDR3 runs 15 residues. One entry per CDR3 protein, called by TCRdb with MiXCR from the 5' RACE reads. The sample holds a few hundred thousand distinct CDR3 sequences, around 8.1% seen once. This clonotype showed up many times. The origin of this receptor is a man younger than 30 who received the YFV17D yellow fever vaccine. V is TRBV24-1 and J is TRBJ2-5; the match to TRBD1 covers 7 bases. This material consisted of PBMCs, taken roughly 47 days after the first yellow fever vaccination. CDR3 nucleotide sequence: TGTGCCACCAGTGAAACGGGACAGCACCAAGAGACCCAGTACTTC. It codes for CATSETGQHQETQYF.